This T cell receptor beta chain was captured in a study of monozygotic twins with inflammatory bowel disease. The study, taken as a whole, reports: Possibly reflecting limited power, no difference in repertoire similarity was found between concordant and discordant twins.

For each CDR3 protein, TCRdb gives one entry from its re-call of the 5' RACE reads, without DNA. Here the sample table reports nearly 45,000 distinct CDR3 sequences. In regard to this clonotype: Its specificity is not known.

Germline V gene lookup returns CDR1 LNHDA and CDR2 SQIVND (reference sequence). The CDR3 length is 13 residues. This TCR was recovered from a human donor with ulcerative colitis or Crohn's disease, or a healthy co-twin of an affected twin (not recorded which). The chain recombines TRBV19 with TRBJ1-1. The sequenced sample was blood. The CDR3 protein is CASSIRTPTEAFF.